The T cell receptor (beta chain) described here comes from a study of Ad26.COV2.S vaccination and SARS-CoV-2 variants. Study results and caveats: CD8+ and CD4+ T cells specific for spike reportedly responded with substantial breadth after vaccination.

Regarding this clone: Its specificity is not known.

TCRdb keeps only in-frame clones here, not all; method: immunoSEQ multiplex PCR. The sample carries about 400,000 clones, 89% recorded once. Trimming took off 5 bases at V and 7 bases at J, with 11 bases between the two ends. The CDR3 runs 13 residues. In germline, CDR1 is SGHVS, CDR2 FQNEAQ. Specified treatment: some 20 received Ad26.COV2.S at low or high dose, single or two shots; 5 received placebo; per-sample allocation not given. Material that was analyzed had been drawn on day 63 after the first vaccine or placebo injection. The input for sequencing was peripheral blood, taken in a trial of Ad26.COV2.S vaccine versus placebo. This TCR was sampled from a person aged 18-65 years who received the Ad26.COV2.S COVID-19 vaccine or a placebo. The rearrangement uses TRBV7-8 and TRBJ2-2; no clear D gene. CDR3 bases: TGTGCCAGCAGCCCCCTGGTAGGCGGGGAGCTGTTTTTT. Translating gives CASSPLVGGELFF.